Below are 15 T cell receptor beta chains sequenced from a single sample in a study of blood T cell repertoires in COVID-19. Profiling relied on immunoSEQ multiplex PCR, and the TCRdb table lists in-frame clones only, not all of them. This sample has about 240,000 clones, with around 86% found just once. Sequencing input: PBMCs or T cells enriched from blood (not recorded which). The receptors stem from a woman between 35 and 50 years old with acute COVID-19.

J is TRBJ2-1 and V is TRBV11-2; 7 nucleotides line up with TRBD2. CDR3 length equals 16 residues. The V segment lost 5 bases and the J segment 3 bases; nucleotides outside the gene matches: 10. Germline V gene data show CDR1 as SGHAT and CDR2 as FQNNGV. CDR3 amino acids: CASSPPGGRVYNEQFF. In DNA, the CDR3 is TGTGCCAGCAGCCCCCCGGGAGGACGGGTCTACAATGAGCAGTTCTTC.

V is TRBV5-4 and J is TRBJ2-1; TRBD2 matches at 13 bases. CDR1 is SGHNT, CDR2 YYREEE, per germline (reference sequence). This CDR3 is 17 amino acids long. V shed 3 bases and J 4 bases; nucleotides not matched to a gene: 7. CDR3 sequence (DNA): TGTGCCAGCAGCTCCTTACTAGCGGGAGGGCCTTACAATGAGCAGTTCTTC. This translates into CASSSLLAGGPYNEQFF. Based on the CDR3 plus reference TRBV5-4 and TRBJ2-1, the full variable domain is ETGVTQSPTHLIKTRGQQVTLRCSSQSGHNTVSWYQQALGQGPQFIFQYYREEENGRGNFPPRFSGLQFPNYSSELNVNALELDDSALYLCASSSLLAGGPYNEQFFGPGTRLTVL.

The V and J genes are TRBV7-9 and TRBJ2-7, with 9 positions matching TRBD1. CDR1 is SEHNR and CDR2 is FQNEAQ in the germline V gene (reference sequence). J gave up 7 bases and V 5 bases, and 12 bases lay outside the gene matches. The CDR3 is 15 amino acids. The CDR3: CASSPVGQGMGEQYF. The DNA of the CDR3 is TGTGCCAGCAGCCCCGTGGGACAGGGTATGGGTGAGCAGTACTTC.

The V and J genes are TRBV14 and TRBJ2-1; perhaps TRBD1 as D (6 bases). The CDR3 loop spans 17 amino acids. Per germline, CDR1 SGHDN and CDR2 FVKESK. Trimming removed 3 bases at V and 4 bases at J, with 19 bases between. The CDR3 sequence: CASSHLSGTRRYNEQFF. For the CDR3, the DNA is TGTGCCAGCAGCCATCTATCCGGGACAAGAAGATACAATGAGCAGTTCTTC.

This clone appeared a single time. This chain connects TRBV2 to TRBJ2-7; 7 positions match TRBD2. CDR3 size: 17 residues. The junction had 14 bases not matched to a gene; V was cut back by 5 bases and J by 1 base. Germline V gene lookup returns CDR1 SNHLY and CDR2 FYNNEI. In DNA form, the CDR3 reads TGTGCCAGCAGTAACCCGGGACGGGCTAGCGGATCCTACGAGCAGTACTTC. Protein product: CASSNPGRASGSYEQYF.

The CDR3 spells CASSFYQALSSGNTIYF. The CDR3 nucleotides read TGTGCCAGCAGTTTTTATCAGGCGCTCTCCTCTGGAAACACCATATATTTT. The V gene is TRBV28, the J gene TRBJ1-3; the D is unclear. V was shortened by 3 bases and J by 0 bases, with 15 bases between the two germline ends. Per germline, CDR1 MDHEN and CDR2 SYDVKM. The CDR3 covers 17 residues.

The chain combines TRBV30 with TRBJ2-7, with 8 nucleotides matching TRBD2. CDR3 length: 14 residues. V trimming: 0 bases; J trimming: 2 bases; junction bases outside the gene matches: 3. Germline assignment: CDR1 GTSNPN and CDR2 SVGIG (reference sequence). CDR3 amino acids: CAWSVSGTTYEQYF. The CDR3 bases are TGTGCCTGGAGTGTTAGCGGGACTACCTACGAGCAGTACTTC.

The chain links TRBV6-5 to TRBJ2-3, with D perhaps TRBD1 (5 bases). CDR1 MNHEY and CDR2 SVGAGI come from the germline V gene. This CDR3 has 13 amino acids. The ends were cut back, 11 bases at V and 6 bases at J, with 18 bases in the middle. The CDR3 here is CASRAGNRDTQYF. CDR3 in DNA: TGTGCCTCCAGGGCAGGGAACCGGGATACGCAGTATTTT.

The chain joins TRBV7-6 to TRBJ2-1; 10 nucleotides match TRBD2. The CDR3 is 16 amino acids. Germline-derived CDR1 and CDR2 are SGHVS and FNYEAQ. The V and J ends lost 0 bases and 9 bases, in that order; junction bases with no gene match: 8. The CDR3 nucleotides read TGTGCCAGCAGCTTAGCGCGAGCGGGAGGGCCAATTGAGCAGTTCTTC. It specifies CASSLARAGGPIEQFF.

This chain joins TRBV19 and TRBJ2-3; TRBD1 agrees at 8 bases. The CDR3 consists of 16 residues. V dropped 4 bases and J dropped 5; count of bases not matched to a gene: 11. Germline CDR1 LNHDA, CDR2 SQIVND (reference sequence). CDR3 region: CASSTGTGFWGDTQYF. The CDR3 region has the DNA TGTGCCAGTAGTACCGGGACAGGCTTCTGGGGAGATACGCAGTATTTT.

The V and J genes are TRBV5-1 and TRBJ1-1; D is possibly TRBD1 (5 bases). Germline V gene sequence: CDR1 SGHRS, CDR2 YFSETQ. The CDR3 consists of 15 residues. The V gene lost 1 base and the J gene lost 7 bases, with 17 bases spanning the gap. The CDR3 sequence is CASSLRGQVRGEAFF. DNA of the CDR3: TGCGCCAGCAGCTTGAGGGGCCAAGTTCGAGGTGAAGCTTTCTTT.

The chain is built from TRBV21-1 and TRBJ2-1; the tabulated D call, TRBD1, remains unverified against the DNA. TRBV21-1 is a recognized pseudogene. The CDR3 length is 18 residues. CDR3 residues: CASSTPGDETYAYNEQFF. The CDR3 DNA reads as TGTGCCAGCAGCACCCCAGGGGATGAAACCTACGCCTACAATGAGCAGTTCTTC.

The chain links TRBV4-1 to TRBJ2-1, with TRBD2 matching 13 bases. V gave up 3 bases and J gave up 2 bases; unmatched junction bases: 4. CDR1 is MGHRA and CDR2 is YSYEKL in the germline V gene. The CDR3 has 17 residues. CDR3 coding DNA: TGCGCCAGCAGCCAGACACTAGCGGGAGGGACCTACAATGAGCAGTTCTTC. It codes for CASSQTLAGGTYNEQFF.

V gene TRBV28 combines with J gene TRBJ1-2; TRBD1 matches at 8 bases. Trimming took 5 bases from V and 7 from J; bases not matched to a gene: 12. The CDR3 spans 15 residues. CDR1 and CDR2 from the germline V gene are MDHEN and SYDVKM. The CDR3 loop reads CASSRPRQGTGGYTF. The CDR3 DNA reads as TGTGCCAGCAGTCGCCCCCGACAGGGGACGGGTGGCTACACCTTC.

The CDR3 region has the DNA TGTGCCAGCAGCACAGGGGGCGCGGGCACCGGGGAGCTGTTTTTT. It specifies CASSTGGAGTGELFF. This chain joins TRBV27 and TRBJ2-2, with TRBD1 matching over 9 bases. Germline lookup yields CDR1 MNHEY and CDR2 SMNVEV (reference sequence). With V trimmed by 6 bases and J by 4 bases, 6 bases remained unmatched. This CDR3 is 15 amino acids long.